These T cell receptor beta chains were read from a single sample in a study of beta chain features in type 1 diabetes. Only in-frame clones appear in the TCRdb table, and some are missing; sequencing was by immunoSEQ multiplex PCR. This sample yields 350,000 to 450,000 clones, of which about 14% are seen a single time; about 0.018% belongs to the top ten. The sample taken for sequencing was naive CD4+ T cells from blood. The receptors derive from a woman under 30 in good health. Both conserved end residues are part of each CDR3. The D gene is left open where the match is weak. Not all rows give a size; the values are once, few, many and, for expanded clones, a class.

d_call	v_call	clone_size	j_call	cdr3_nt	cdr3_aa
TRBD2	TRBV25-1	NA	TRBJ2-1	TGTGCCAGCAGTGATGGGGGTCGAGGACTAGATTACAATGAGCAGTTCTTC	CASSDGGRGLDYNEQFF
NA	TRBV18	NA	TRBJ2-7	TGTGCCAGCTCACCGCCACAGAGCCCCTACGAGCAGTACTTC	CASSPPQSPYEQYF
TRBD1	TRBV5-6	few	TRBJ2-1	TGTGCCAGCAGCTTGGTAGTGGTCAGGGGGAGCTACAATGAGCAGTTCTTC	CASSLVVVRGSYNEQFF
NA	TRBV4-3	NA	TRBJ2-5	TGCGCCAGCAGCCAAGCCTACGGGACACCCCAAGAGACCCAGTACTTC	CASSQAYGTPQETQYF
TRBD2	TRBV9	NA	TRBJ2-5	TGTGCCAGCAGCGTAGTGGGGGGGAAAGAGACCCAGTACTTC	CASSVVGGKETQYF
NA	TRBV30	NA	TRBJ1-5	TGTGCCTGGAGTGTACAAGGGAGGAGGCAGCCCCAGCATTTT	CAWSVQGRRQPQHF
NA	TRBV15	NA	TRBJ2-3	TGTGCCACCAGCCAACCGGGGGTGAAGGCAGATACGCAGTATTTT	CATSQPGVKADTQYF
TRBD1	TRBV5-6	few	TRBJ2-5	TGTGCCAGCAGCTTGAGACCCTTCGGGACAGGGGGCGGGGAGACCCAGTACTTC	CASSLRPFGTGGGETQYF
NA	TRBV5-1	NA	TRBJ2-7	TGCGCCAGCAGCTTGGCCGAGGGAGCGCAGTACTTC	CASSLAEGAQYF
TRBD1	TRBV6-5	few	TRBJ1-1	TGTGCCAGCACCACGGACAGGGGAAACACTGAAGCTTTCTTT	CASTTDRGNTEAFF
NA	TRBV15	NA	TRBJ1-1	TGTGCCACCAGCGTAGTACGGAGCACTGAAGCTTTCTTT	CATSVVRSTEAFF
TRBD2	TRBV28	NA	TRBJ2-1	TGTGCCAGCAGTTCCCGCGTGGTAGCGGGAGTCGGCTATGAGCAGTTCTTC	CASSSRVVAGVGYEQFF
TRBD2	TRBV19	NA	TRBJ2-5	TGTGCCAGTAGTCTCCAATCGACTAGCGGGCAAGAGACCCAGTACTTC	CASSLQSTSGQETQYF